This TCR beta chain originates from a study of T-cell reconstitution after alpha-beta-depleted transplantation in children. Using unique molecular identifiers, the investigators prepared the TCRbeta library. TCRdb re-analysed the PCR reads in MiXCR, keeping a single row per CDR3 protein. The table includes roughly 500,000 distinct CDR3 sequences, 32% detected once. Trimming took 6 bases from V and 5 from J; bases not matched to a gene: 6. CDR1 and CDR2 from the germline V gene are SGHVS and FNYEAQ. The CDR3 has 15 residues. The chain joins TRBV7-6 to TRBJ1-4, with 10 bases that match TRBD1. The sample here was PBMCs from the stem cell graft donor, taken from the stem cell graft. This receptor was identified in a human donor who donated a stem cell graft to a child with aplastic anemia. The CDR3 bases are TGTGCCAGCAGACCAGGGACAGGGGCCAATGAAAAACTGTTTTTT. Translating it yields CASRPGTGANEKLFF.